This TCR beta chain was recorded in a study of Ad26.COV2.S vaccination and SARS-CoV-2 variants. V gave up 1 base and J gave up 0 bases, with 7 bases separating them. The germline gives CDR1 PRHDT, CDR2 FYEKMQ (reference sequence). CDR3 length: 15 residues. The treatment was: roughly 19 received Ad26.COV2.S at low or high dose, single or two shots; roughly five received placebo; per-sample allocation not given. Collection of samples fell on day 63 after the first vaccine or placebo injection. TCRdb's copy holds only in-frame clones and misses some; the assay was immunoSEQ multiplex PCR. The table shows 450,000 to 550,000 clones, with 80% to 90% occurring only once. Study observations and caveats: For non-spike TCRs, breadth in vaccine recipients resembled that in placebo recipients.

This clone was counted a single time. As yet, its antigen is unknown. The gene calls are TRBV13 and TRBJ2-1; no reliable D call. Sequencing used peripheral blood, obtained in a trial of Ad26.COV2.S vaccine versus placebo. The origin of this receptor is a person aged 18-65 years who received the Ad26.COV2.S COVID-19 vaccine or a placebo. CDR3 nucleotide sequence: TGTGCCAGCAGCTTAGTTCTCAGCTCCTACAATGAGCAGTTCTTC. Translated, it gives CASSLVLSSYNEQFF.